The 25 T cell receptor beta chains reported below all come from one sample, sequenced in a study of long-term antiretroviral therapy in people with HIV. An immunoSEQ assay, version v3.0, was performed at survey level. Clones were read by immunoSEQ multiplex PCR, and TCRdb kept only the in-frame ones, dropping some. The sample holds 9,500 to 13,000 clones, roughly 90% seen once. The sample in question was unsorted PBMCs, obtained 0.2 years before starting antiretroviral therapy. The source of these receptors is a woman aged 40 to 49 with HIV.

V and J are TRBV4-1 and TRBJ1-6; a weak D match, TRBD1 (5 bases). This CDR3 contains 15 residues. CDR1 is MGHRA and CDR2 is YSYEKL in the germline V gene. Trimming removed 0 bases at V and 9 bases at J, with 12 bases between. The CDR3 spells CASSQEQGLSSPLHF. The DNA for the CDR3 is TGCGCCAGCAGCCAAGAGCAGGGTTTAAGTTCACCCCTCCACTTT.

This clone was observed a few times. The chain joins TRBV2 to TRBJ1-5; perhaps TRBD1 as D (6 bases). Germline V CDR1 and CDR2: SNHLY, FYNNEI. Trimming took 5 bases from V and 5 from J, leaving 10 bases between them. This CDR3 contains 13 residues. This CDR3 is CASSYREYQPQHF. The CDR3 nucleotides read TGTGCCAGCAGTTACAGGGAGTATCAGCCCCAGCATTTT.

The chain links TRBV7-8 to TRBJ2-7; 8 nucleotides agree with TRBD2. The CDR3 runs 15 residues. The ends lost 4 bases at V and 2 bases at J; junction bases unmatched: 7. CDR1 and CDR2 from the germline V gene are SGHVS and FQNEAQ. CDR3 protein: CASSSGGRGTYEQYF. The CDR3 bases are TGTGCCAGCAGCTCGGGGGGGCGGGGGACCTACGAGCAGTACTTC.

This chain links TRBV14 with TRBJ1-3; possible D gene TRBD1, 5 bases. The V gene lost 1 base and the J gene lost 0 bases, with 10 bases spanning the gap. CDR3 length: 16 amino acids. Germline CDR1 and CDR2: SGHDN and FVKESK. In DNA, the CDR3 is TGTGCCAGCAGCCAAGTGGGGGTGATCTCTGGAAACACCATATATTTT. This sequence encodes CASSQVGVISGNTIYF.

V usage is TRBV5-1 and J usage is TRBJ1-4; D remains ambiguous. Germline V gene sequence: CDR1 SGHRS, CDR2 YFSETQ. The V end was cut by 1 base, the J end by 0 bases, with 4 bases between. The CDR3 contains 14 residues. Written as DNA, the CDR3 is TGCGCCAGCAGCTTGACACCAACTAATGAAAAACTGTTTTTT. Amino acids: CASSLTPTNEKLFF.

This clone was observed a handful of times. The chain has TRBV27 and TRBJ2-7, with a tentative D call TRBD2 (6 bases). This CDR3 spans 15 amino acids. The V and J ends lost 6 bases and 4 bases respectively, with 19 bases between them. Per germline, CDR1 MNHEY and CDR2 SMNVEV (reference sequence). CDR3 coding DNA: TGTGCCAGCAGCCCCACCGGGGGTTTACCTTACGAGCAGTACTTC. Translating gives CASSPTGGLPYEQYF.

The chain uses TRBV27 and TRBJ1-5, with 11 bases aligning to TRBD1. This CDR3 is built from 14 residues. Germline trimming cut 5 bases from V and 5 bases from J; bases unmatched to any gene: 2. The germline V gene encodes CDR1 MNHEY and CDR2 SMNVEV (reference sequence). Here the CDR3 DNA reads TGTGCCAGCAGTCCGGGACAGGGGGATCAGCCCCAGCATTTT. Its protein product is CASSPGQGDQPQHF.

The chain links TRBV19 to TRBJ2-1; possibly TRBD2 for D (5 bases). Trimming left V 6 bases short and J 3 bases short, with 18 bases between. The CDR3 runs 16 residues. Germline CDR1 LNHDA, CDR2 SQIVND (reference sequence). The DNA for the CDR3 is TGTGCCAGTAGCTCACTGATGGGAGTGGGCTACAATGAGCAGTTCTTC. Translated, it gives CASSSLMGVGYNEQFF.

The rearrangement joins TRBV5-1 to TRBJ1-3, with D unresolved. Trimming removed 3 bases at V and 0 bases at J, with 10 bases between. Germline V gene sequence: CDR1 SGHRS, CDR2 YFSETQ. This CDR3 has 15 amino acids. The CDR3 protein is CASSSRSSSGNTIYF. The CDR3 DNA reads TGCGCCAGCAGCTCCCGGTCGAGCTCTGGAAACACCATATATTTT.

The J gene is TRBJ2-3, the V gene TRBV30, with 7 bases identical to TRBD1. Per the germline V gene, CDR1 is GTSNPN and CDR2 is SVGIG (reference sequence). Trimming removed 1 base from V and 3 bases from J; junction bases left unmatched: 7. CDR3 size: 15 residues. CDR3 in amino acids: CAWSEKTGSTDTQYF. The CDR3 nucleotides read TGTGCCTGGAGTGAAAAGACAGGGTCAACAGATACGCAGTATTTT.

CDR3 coding DNA: TGTGCCAGCAGCTTGTGGGACGGTGAGGCTGAAGCTTTCTTT. Protein product: CASSLWDGEAEAFF. The rearrangement links TRBV5-4 to TRBJ1-1, with D possibly being TRBD1 (5 bases). The length of the CDR3 is 14 residues. The V end lost 1 base, the J end lost 6 bases, and 13 bases lay between the germline ends. Germline-derived CDR1 and CDR2 are SGHNT and YYREEE (reference sequence).

CDR3 DNA sequence: TGTGCCAGCAGCCAGGGACAGAATCATTCACCCCTCCACTTT. Translation gives CASSQGQNHSPLHF. J is TRBJ1-6 and V is TRBV5-4; 7 positions agree with TRBD1. The CDR3 loop spans 14 amino acids. Germline V gene lookup returns CDR1 SGHNT and CDR2 YYREEE (reference sequence). Unmatched junction bases numbered 6, after V lost 4 bases and J lost 8 bases.

The J gene is TRBJ2-2, the V gene TRBV7-9, with a possible D match to TRBD2 (6 bases). V lost 2 bases and J 5 bases, leaving 9 bases between the germline ends. Germline CDR1 SEHNR, CDR2 FQNEAQ (reference sequence). This CDR3 is 14 amino acids long. In DNA, the CDR3 is TGTGCCAGCAGCTTACGGGGGAATACCGGGGAGCTGTTTTTT. Translating gives CASSLRGNTGELFF.

V gene TRBV6-5 combines with J gene TRBJ1-2, with D unclear. CDR1 MNHEY and CDR2 SVGAGI come from the germline V gene. V dropped 10 bases and J dropped 5 bases, with 14 bases sitting between them. The CDR3 spans 12 residues. CDR3 amino acids: CATGRPGYGYTF. In DNA, the CDR3 is TGTGCCACAGGCAGACCGGGGTATGGCTACACCTTC.

This clone was seen once. V usage is TRBV29-1 and J usage is TRBJ2-7; 8 bases are a match to TRBD1. This CDR3 has 13 residues. The V segment lost 6 bases and the J segment 2 bases; nucleotides outside the gene matches: 6. Germline CDR1 and CDR2: SQVTM and ANQGSEA. CDR3 region: CSVRWTGTYEQYF. The DNA for the CDR3 is TGCAGCGTGAGGTGGACAGGGACCTACGAGCAGTACTTC.

This clone was observed a single time. The V and J genes are TRBV4-1 and TRBJ2-7; D is undetermined. In germline, CDR1 is MGHRA, CDR2 YSYEKL. The V end lost 2 bases, the J end lost 0 bases, and 17 bases lay between the germline ends. The CDR3 loop spans 17 amino acids. CDR3 loop: CASSQTLVQHSSYEQYF. The CDR3 DNA reads as TGCGCCAGCAGCCAAACCCTCGTCCAACACTCCTCCTACGAGCAGTACTTC.

This clone was seen only a few times. The chain uses TRBV4-3 and TRBJ1-1; the match to TRBD1 covers 8 bases. The CDR3 contains 16 residues. Germline-derived CDR1 and CDR2 are LGHNA and YSLEER. The ends lost 0 bases at V and 3 bases at J; junction bases unmatched: 6. In DNA, the CDR3 is TGCGCCAGCAGCCAAGATATCGCGACAGGGGACACTGAAGCTTTCTTT. Protein sequence: CASSQDIATGDTEAFF.

This chain links TRBV7-2 with TRBJ2-7, with unresolved D. The CDR3 loop spans 15 amino acids. Germline V gene data show CDR1 as SGHTA and CDR2 as FQGNSA. The V end lost 0 bases, the J end lost 2 bases, and 11 bases lay between the germline ends. CDR3 DNA: TGTGCCAGCAGCTTAGCTAGCATGGAAGCCTACGAGCAGTACTTC. Protein sequence: CASSLASMEAYEQYF.

In DNA form, the CDR3 reads TGTGCCAGTAATGACCCTTCGGGGGGAGATACGCAGTATTTT. This translates into CASNDPSGGDTQYF. The rearrangement uses TRBV19 and TRBJ2-3; 7 bases map to TRBD2. Germline V CDR1 and CDR2: LNHDA, SQIVND (reference sequence). J lost 5 bases, V lost 7 bases, and 9 bases had no gene match. The CDR3 sequence is 14 residues long.

The chain uses TRBV7-2 and TRBJ2-5; D gene ambiguous. Trimming removed 5 bases at V and 3 bases at J, with 4 bases between. In germline, CDR1 is SGHTA, CDR2 FQGNSA. CDR3 length: 11 residues. CDR3 sequence: CASSAKETQYF. The CDR3 DNA reads as TGTGCCAGCAGCGCCAAAGAGACCCAGTACTTC.

CDR3 nucleotide sequence: TGTGCCAGCAGTTATAGGGGCCCTTCAACTAATGAAAAACTGTTTTTT. Its protein product is CASSYRGPSTNEKLFF. V and J are TRBV6-5 and TRBJ1-4; weak D call: TRBD1 (5 bases). Looked up from germline, CDR1 is MNHEY and CDR2 is SVGAGI. This CDR3 contains 16 residues. Between the trimmed V and J ends, which lost 3 bases and 0 bases, there was a span of 11 bases.

This clone was counted a few times. This chain joins TRBV4-1 and TRBJ1-2; possibly TRBD1 for D (6 bases). The CDR3 consists of 14 residues. V was trimmed by 0 bases and J by 7 bases, leaving 12 bases between them. Germline V gene sequence: CDR1 MGHRA, CDR2 YSYEKL. The CDR3 spells CASSQDWGGIGYTF. CDR3 coding DNA: TGCGCCAGCAGCCAAGATTGGGGGGGCATTGGCTACACCTTC.

The rearrangement joins TRBV5-6 to TRBJ1-6, with 8 positions matching TRBD1. After removal of 4 bases from V and 2 bases from J, the junction contained 8 bases not matched to a gene. The CDR3 is 17 residues long. The V gene's germline CDR1 is SGHDT and CDR2 YYEEEE. The CDR3 is CASSALTGGPYNSPLHF. The CDR3 DNA is TGTGCCAGCAGCGCCTTAACAGGGGGGCCCTATAATTCACCCCTCCACTTT.

J is TRBJ2-5 and V is TRBV29-1; 9 bases are shared with TRBD1. Germline CDR1 SQVTM, CDR2 ANQGSEA. This CDR3 spans 13 amino acids. The V and J ends lost 7 bases and 3 bases, in that order; junction bases with no gene match: 6. CDR3 nucleotide sequence: TGCAGCGGGGGGAGGACAGGGGAAGAGACCCAGTACTTC. Translating gives CSGGRTGEETQYF.

The J gene is TRBJ2-5, the V gene TRBV5-1; tentatively, D is TRBD1 (6 bases). This CDR3 contains 15 residues. The germline V gene has CDR1 SGHRS and CDR2 YFSETQ. Trimming cost V 3 bases and J 1 base, with 13 bases left between them. The CDR3 region has the DNA TGCGCCAGCAGCTCGACAGGTGAGGCCCAAGAGACCCAGTACTTC. This gives the protein CASSSTGEAQETQYF. Filled out from reference TRBV5-1 and TRBJ2-5, the complete variable domain reads KAGVTQTPRYLIKTRGQQVTLSCSPISGHRSVSWYQQTPGQGLQFLFEYFSETQRNKGNFPGRFSGRQFSNSRSEMNVSTLELGDSALYLCASSSTGEAQETQYFGPGTRLLVL.